The 22 T cell receptor beta chains below all came from one sample that was sequenced in a study of regulatory T cells in long-lasting Graves disease. The time point denotes: persistent/refractory GD, antithyroid drugs over 5 years with positive TRAb. From RNA extracted from PBMCs, the TCR library was made. Libraries of TCR beta came from iRepertoire HTBI primers plus Arm-PCR of CDR3 regions. MiXCR was run by TCRdb on the multiplex PCR reads, yielding one entry per CDR3 protein. The table records about 660,000 distinct CDR3 sequences, 25% to 35% of them present only once. The sequencing here drew on peripheral blood mononuclear cells (PBMCs), taken when the disease was refractory, from a patient treated with antithyroid drugs. The source is a female donor with Graves disease.

J is TRBJ2-5 and V is TRBV12-5; 13 bases line up with TRBD2. This CDR3 has 16 residues. From germline, CDR1 is LGHNT and CDR2 FRNRAP. The junction had 8 bases not matched to a gene; V was cut back by 5 bases and J by 5 bases. The CDR3 region has the DNA TGTGCTAGTGGTAAAGGACTAGCGGGAGTGGGGGAGACCCAGTACTTC. Residues: CASGKGLAGVGETQYF.

This sequence joins TRBV7-9 and TRBJ2-7, with 10 positions matching TRBD1. Trimming took 1 base from V and 4 from J; bases not matched to a gene: 19. Germline V gene lookup returns CDR1 SEHNR and CDR2 FQNEAQ (reference sequence). This CDR3 has 20 amino acids. The CDR3 nucleotides read TGTGCCAGCAGCTTAGGGGGACAGGGGACTAAATTGCGAACAATTTACGAGCAGTACTTC. This sequence encodes CASSLGGQGTKLRTIYEQYF.

The rearrangement joins TRBV28 to TRBJ1-2; D is unclear. V gave up 4 bases and J gave up 0 bases, with 15 bases separating them. This CDR3 is 16 amino acids long. The germline V gene encodes CDR1 MDHEN and CDR2 SYDVKM. CDR3 sequence reads: CASSWGWSQTNYGYTF. The CDR3 DNA reads TGTGCCAGCAGTTGGGGTTGGAGCCAGACTAACTATGGCTACACCTTC.

Concerning this clonotype: This may stem from a read error, because a much larger clone lies one nucleotide away. The chain is built from TRBV5-4 and TRBJ1-2; tentatively, D is TRBD1 (6 bases). Germline CDR1 SGHNT, CDR2 YYREEE (reference sequence). This CDR3 comprises 15 residues. CDR3 DNA sequence: TGTGTCAGCAACACAGTCGGGGGGCCGTCAGAAGTCTACACCTTC. Its translation is CVSNTVGGPSEVYTF. The full variable domain, completed using reference TRBV5-4 and TRBJ1-2, is ETGVTQSPTHLIKTRGQQVTLRCSSQSGHNTVSWYQQALGQGPQFIFQYYREEENGRGNFPPRFSGLQFPNYSSELNVNALELDDSALYLCVSNTVGGPSEVYTFGSGTRLTVV.

This clonotype was counted between two and nine times. The chain carries TRBV28 and TRBJ1-5; weak D call: TRBD1 (6 bases). In germline, CDR1 is MDHEN, CDR2 SYDVKM. V lost 6 bases and J lost 2, with 17 bases in between. This CDR3 is 16 amino acids long. The CDR3 DNA sequence: TGTGCCAGCAGCCAATTCGGGGGGGCAGGCAATCAGCCCCAGCATTTT. The encoded protein is CASSQFGGAGNQPQHF.

J is TRBJ1-4 and V is TRBV7-9; 7 positions match TRBD1. The CDR3 has 13 residues. Germline V gene lookup returns CDR1 SEHNR and CDR2 FQNEAQ (reference sequence). J lost 10 bases, V lost 5 bases, and 7 bases had no gene match. CDR3 amino acids: CASSAGTVGKLFF. The DNA of the CDR3 is TGTGCCAGCAGCGCAGGGACAGTTGGAAAACTGTTTTTT.

This chain uses TRBV6-1 with TRBJ2-1, with D perhaps TRBD2 (7 bases). The V and J ends lost 6 bases and 7 bases respectively, with 10 bases between them. This CDR3 spans 12 amino acids. CDR1 is MNHNS and CDR2 is SASEGT in the germline V gene. CDR3 amino acids: CASRKGGNEQFF. For the CDR3, the DNA is TGTGCCAGCAGGAAGGGGGGGAATGAGCAGTTCTTC.

The chain combines TRBV20-1 with TRBJ2-5, with D perhaps assigned TRBD1 or TRBD2 (5 bases each). The CDR3 consists of 16 residues. Trimming shortened V by 3 bases and J by 4 bases, and 21 bases separated the two germline ends. In germline, CDR1 is DFQATT, CDR2 SNEGSKA (reference sequence). For the CDR3, the DNA is TGCAGTGCTAGTTCCGGTGGGGACGTTCTTGGAGAGACCCAGTACTTC. This sequence encodes CSASSGGDVLGETQYF.

As to this clonotype: With a much larger clone just one base away, this may be a read error. The chain couples TRBV7-9 to TRBJ2-7, with D hard to call. The CDR3 contains 13 residues. The ends were cut back, 1 base at V and 2 bases at J, with 6 bases in the middle. Germline V CDR1 and CDR2: SEHNR, FQNEAQ (reference sequence). The CDR3 coding sequence is TGTGCCAGCAGCTTAGATCCAGCCTACGAGCAGTACTTC. This codes for CASSLDPAYEQYF. Using reference TRBV7-9 and TRBJ2-7 for the parts outside the CDR3, the full variable domain is DTGVSQNPRHKITKRGQNVTFRCDPISEHNRLYWYRQTLGQGPEFLTYFQNEAQLEKSRLLSDRFSAERPKGSFSTLEIQRTEQGDSAMYLCASSLDPAYEQYFGPGTRLTVT.

The rearrangement uses TRBV29-1 and TRBJ1-5; D is perhaps TRBD1 (6 bases). This CDR3 comprises 13 residues. The V end lost 8 bases, the J end lost 1 base, and 12 bases lay between the germline ends. Germline CDR1 reads SQVTM; CDR2 reads ANQGSEA. CDR3 in amino acids: CSFSRGSNQPQHF. CDR3 coding DNA: TGCAGCTTTTCCAGGGGAAGCAATCAGCCCCAGCATTTT.

This clonotype occurred a few times. The rearrangement joins TRBV3-1 to TRBJ1-1; D may be TRBD1 (6 bases). Germline-derived CDR1 and CDR2 are LGHDT and YNNKEL (reference sequence). Trimming cost V 4 bases and J 4 bases, with 22 bases left between them. This CDR3 is built from 17 residues. CDR3: CASSPLGGLVRSTEAFF. CDR3 DNA: TGTGCCAGCAGCCCCCTAGGGGGGTTGGTGCGGAGCACTGAAGCTTTCTTT. The full variable domain, with the rest looked up from reference TRBV3-1 and TRBJ1-1, is DTAVSQTPKYLVTQMGNDKSIKCEQNLGHDTMYWYKQDSKKFLKIMFSYNNKELIINETVPNRFSPKSPDKAHLNLHINSLELGDSAVYFCASSPLGGLVRSTEAFFGQGTRLTVV.

The chain employs TRBV19 and TRBJ2-5, with 11 bases matching TRBD1. Germline lookup yields CDR1 LNHDA and CDR2 SQIVND (reference sequence). The length of the CDR3 is 16 residues. V was clipped by 4 bases and J by 4 bases; unmatched bases: 8. Here the CDR3 reads CASSSWDRGAGETQYF. The CDR3 DNA is TGTGCCAGTAGTAGTTGGGACAGGGGGGCCGGAGAGACCCAGTACTTC.

This chain connects TRBV19 to TRBJ1-4; 10 nucleotides agree with TRBD1. This CDR3 spans 15 amino acids. Germline V lookup: CDR1 LNHDA, CDR2 SQIVND (reference sequence). Trimming removed 5 bases from V and 8 bases from J; junction bases left unmatched: 8. CDR3 protein: CASSRRDRGREKLFF. The CDR3 coding sequence is TGTGCCAGTAGTCGCCGGGACAGGGGACGGGAAAAACTGTTTTTT.

The chain employs TRBV20-1 and TRBJ1-4, with 7 bases that match TRBD1. The CDR3 runs to 15 residues. Trimming cost V 0 bases and J 10 bases; bases outside gene matches: 11. The germline V gene has CDR1 DFQATT and CDR2 SNEGSKA (reference sequence). The CDR3 here is CSARDATGSSGKLFF. CDR3 bases: TGCAGTGCTAGAGACGCGACAGGGAGTAGTGGAAAACTGTTTTTT.

The chain is built from TRBV19 and TRBJ2-7; D may match TRBD1 or TRBD2 (5 bases each). V was trimmed by 1 base and J by 3 bases, leaving 19 bases between them. Germline loops: CDR1 LNHDA, CDR2 SQIVND (reference sequence). This CDR3 is 17 amino acids long. The CDR3 DNA reads TGTGCCAGTAGTATAGGTGCCCCCGGGACGGGTAACTACGAGCAGTACTTC. Protein sequence: CASSIGAPGTGNYEQYF.

The rearrangement links TRBV11-2 to TRBJ1-4, with 10 bases lining up with TRBD1. The CDR3 has 15 amino acids. The germline V gene has CDR1 SGHAT and CDR2 FQNNGV. With V trimmed by 5 bases and J by 7 bases, 7 bases remained unmatched. In DNA form, the CDR3 reads TGTGCCAGCAGCATGGGACAGGGGAGGAGTGAAAAACTGTTTTTT. Encoded protein: CASSMGQGRSEKLFF. Together with reference TRBV11-2 and TRBJ1-4, the CDR3 gives the full variable domain: EAGVAQSPRYKIIEKRQSVAFWCNPISGHATLYWYQQILGQGPKLLIQFQNNGVVDDSQLPKDRFSAERLKGVDSTLKIQPAKLEDSAVYLCASSMGQGRSEKLFFGSGTQLSVL.

The genes are TRBV10-3 and TRBJ2-7; maybe TRBD1 (6 bases). Germline loops: CDR1 ENHRY, CDR2 SYGVKD. V lost 6 bases, J lost 2 bases, and 11 bases lay in between. The CDR3 runs 13 residues. The CDR3 DNA reads TGTGCCATCAGAGAGGGGGTACCCTACGAGCAGTACTTC. Translation gives CAIREGVPYEQYF.

As concerns this clonotype: A junction end diverges from the germline sequence, so it may reflect a read error. This chain connects TRBV5-1 to TRBJ1-2; 9 bases line up with TRBD1. Germline lookup yields CDR1 SGHRS and CDR2 YFSETQ. This CDR3 is built from 14 residues. The CDR3 DNA sequence: TGCGCCAGCAGCCAGACCGGGACAGGGCCACTGGTGCGCTTC. Amino acids: CASSQTGTGPLVRF.

At least ten counts were recorded for this clonotype. The CDR3 reads CASSLEGSGYTF. In DNA form, the CDR3 reads TGTGCCAGCAGTTTAGAGGGGTCGGGCTACACCTTC. The genes are TRBV27 and TRBJ1-2; possible D gene TRBD1, 5 bases. Deletions cut 2 bases from V and 8 bases from J, with 9 bases between. This CDR3 contains 12 residues. The germline V gene encodes CDR1 MNHEY and CDR2 SMNVEV (reference sequence).

This clonotype was counted only a few times. The V gene is TRBV7-9, the J gene TRBJ2-7, with 8 bases identical to TRBD1. CDR3 size: 13 residues. Germline V gene data show CDR1 as SEHNR and CDR2 as FQNEAQ (reference sequence). J lost 2 bases, V lost 6 bases, and 3 bases had no gene match. The CDR3 loop reads CASRGQAAYEQYF. The CDR3 DNA reads as TGTGCCAGCAGGGGACAGGCTGCCTACGAGCAGTACTTC.

There are a few counts of this clonotype. The rearrangement joins TRBV4-1 to TRBJ1-5; no clear D gene. Germline CDR1 and CDR2: MGHRA and YSYEKL. The CDR3 contains 16 residues. V gave up 6 bases and J gave up 1 base, with 16 bases separating them. The CDR3 sequence is CASRPGEAASNQPQHF. CDR3 DNA: TGCGCCAGCAGACCGGGAGAGGCGGCGAGCAATCAGCCCCAGCATTTT.

V is TRBV19 and J is TRBJ1-1; TRBD1 matches at 11 bases. The CDR3 covers 13 residues. Losses at the gene ends were 6 bases for V and 10 bases for J; bases not matched to a gene: 7. Germline V gene data show CDR1 as LNHDA and CDR2 as SQIVND (reference sequence). CDR3 nucleotides: TGTGCCAGTAGATTGGACAGGGGGCCGGTAGCTTTCTTT. Amino acids: CASRLDRGPVAFF.